Listed below are T cell receptor beta chains from one sample, sequenced in a study of cytomegalovirus exposure and HLA in healthy donors. Some clones are missing from TCRdb's copy, which holds only in-frame ones; the method was immunoSEQ multiplex PCR. The sample lists 150,000 to 200,000 clones, around four fifths occurring once. The source material was PBMCs. These receptor sequences come from a middle-aged man in good health and CMV-seronegative. The CDR3 runs from the conserved cysteine through the conserved F or W. The D gene is left open where the match is weak. Rows may omit the clone size; those that give it use once, few, many or a size class.

TRBJ2-5,TRBV5-3,NA,TRBD1,TGTGCCAGAAGCCGAATATCCATCTCGAAGGGACAGATCCAAGAGACCCAGTACTTC,CARSRISISKGQIQETQYF
TRBJ1-5,TRBV11-2,NA,NA,TGTGCCAGCAGCTTCCAAGGGGGTCAGCCCCAGCATTTT,CASSFQGGQPQHF
TRBJ1-6,TRBV5-6,NA,TRBD1,TGTGCCAGCAGCCGGGACAGGGACAATTCACCCCTCCACTTT,CASSRDRDNSPLHF
TRBJ1-1,TRBV9,NA,NA,TGTGCCAGCAGCGTAGTTGGGCGGGGGGCGGCTGAAGCTTTCTTT,CASSVVGRGAAEAFF
TRBJ1-2,TRBV7-2,NA,NA,TGTGCCAGCAGCCCTACAGGGAACAACTATGGCTACACCTTC,CASSPTGNNYGYTF
TRBJ1-5,TRBV6-6,NA,NA,TGTGCCAGCAGTTACTCGAACAGGGGCAATCAGCCCCAGCATTTT,CASSYSNRGNQPQHF
TRBJ1-3,TRBV6-6,few,NA,TGTGCCAGCAGTGAGGGTTCTGGAAACACCATATATTTT,CASSEGSGNTIYF
TRBJ2-7,TRBV7-2,NA,NA,TGTGCCAGCAGCTACGCCGCGGGGGCCACCGAGCAGTACTTC,CASSYAAGATEQYF
TRBJ2-1,TRBV4-3,NA,TRBD1,TGCGCCAGCAGCCAAGAAGGTAGGACAGGCAACAAGGAGCAGTTCTTC,CASSQEGRTGNKEQFF
TRBJ2-5,TRBV5-1,NA,TRBD2,TGCGCCAGCAGCTTCCAAAGCGGGGGTAGCGAGACCCAGTACTTC,CASSFQSGGSETQYF
TRBJ2-1,TRBV18,once,TRBD2,TGTGCCAGCTCACTATTAGCGGGAGAGCGCAATGAGCAGTTCTTC,CASSLLAGERNEQFF
TRBJ2-7,TRBV10-3,NA,NA,TGTGCCATCCAGCAACAGGGCTCCTACGAGCAGTACTTC,CAIQQQGSYEQYF
TRBJ2-7,TRBV7-6,NA,NA,TGTGCCAGCAGCCTTCAAATGCGCTCCTACGAGCAGTACTTC,CASSLQMRSYEQYF
TRBJ2-7,TRBV19,NA,NA,TGTGCCAGTCGTCGACACCTGAACTCCTACGAGCAGTACTTC,CASRRHLNSYEQYF
TRBJ2-3,TRBV6-5,NA,NA,TGTGCCAGCACCGCTTCGCTAGAAAGCACAGATACGCAGTATTTT,CASTASLESTDTQYF
TRBJ1-4,TRBV28,NA,TRBD1,TGTGCCAGCAGCCCGACAGGGGGAAGTGAAAAACTGTTTTTT,CASSPTGGSEKLFF
TRBJ1-1,TRBV6-5,few,TRBD1,TGTGCCAGCAGCCCGACAGGGGGACGGGCTGAAGCTTTCTTT,CASSPTGGRAEAFF
TRBJ1-5,TRBV7-2,NA,NA,TGTGCCAGCAGCGGTTGGGAGCACCAGCCCCAGCATTTT,CASSGWEHQPQHF
TRBJ1-2,TRBV2,NA,NA,TGTGCCAGCAGTTCGAGATCTAACTATGGCTACACCTTC,CASSSRSNYGYTF
TRBJ2-3,TRBV30,once,TRBD2,TGTGCCTGGGGGCCGGGTAGCGGGGGTCGAGGTACGCAGTATTTT,CAWGPGSGGRGTQYF
TRBJ1-2,TRBV28,NA,NA,TGTGCCAGCAGTTCTATGGTTGATTATGGCTACACCTTC,CASSSMVDYGYTF
TRBJ2-7,TRBV27,few,NA,TGTGCCAGCACGGGACTCGACTACGAGCAGTACTTC,CASTGLDYEQYF
TRBJ2-3,TRBV9,NA,NA,TGTGCCAGCAGCGTACAGCACTCGCGGGCTCGGCAAGATACGCAGTATTTT,CASSVQHSRARQDTQYF
TRBJ2-3,TRBV29-1,NA,NA,TGCAGCGTTCGACCCTCAGGTGCAGATACGCAGTATTTT,CSVRPSGADTQYF
TRBJ2-2,TRBV6-6,NA,NA,TGTGCCAGCAGTTCTAATACGGAGACCGGGGAGCTGTTTTTT,CASSSNTETGELFF
TRBJ1-4,TRBV5-6,NA,NA,TGTGCCAGCAGCTTGAACTCTAATGAAAAACTGTTTTTT,CASSLNSNEKLFF
TRBJ1-5,TRBV7-2,NA,TRBD1,TGTGCCAGCAGCTCCGGACAGGGACGGCAGCCCCAGCATTTT,CASSSGQGRQPQHF
TRBJ2-1,TRBV7-3,NA,TRBD1,TGTGCCAGCAGCTGGGGACAGGGGCGTCGTGAGGAGCAGTTCTTC,CASSWGQGRREEQFF
TRBJ2-3,TRBV30,NA,NA,TGTGCCTGGACCCTGGGGCTAGCGCAGAGCACAGATACGCAGTATTTT,CAWTLGLAQSTDTQYF
TRBJ2-2,TRBV19,NA,NA,TGTGCCAGTAGTATTAGGGGAGGAACCGGGGAGCTGTTTTTT,CASSIRGGTGELFF
TRBJ2-1,TRBV7-2,NA,TRBD1,TGTGCCAGCAGCTTAGACCGGACAGGGCTCAATGAGCAGTTCTTC,CASSLDRTGLNEQFF
TRBJ1-5,TRBV27,NA,NA,TGTGCCAGCAGTGTCCGCCGGGACAAAAGCAATCAGCCCCAGCATTTT,CASSVRRDKSNQPQHF
TRBJ2-3,TRBV5-6,NA,NA,TGTGCCAGCAGCTCTTATCCGGGACTTAACACAGATACGCAGTATTTT,CASSSYPGLNTDTQYF
TRBJ2-1,TRBV18,NA,NA,TGTGCCAGCTCACCACCTTCTACCAGGGGTTTATACAATGAGCAGTTCTTC,CASSPPSTRGLYNEQFF
TRBJ2-5,TRBV5-6,NA,TRBD2,TGTGCCAGCAGCTTGGCCGGGGGACTAGCGGGAGGGCCGAAGACCCAGTACTTC,CASSLAGGLAGGPKTQYF
TRBJ1-6,TRBV2,NA,NA,TGTGCCAGCAGTTTCCGGAGGAATTCACCCCTCCACTTT,CASSFRRNSPLHF
TRBJ2-7,TRBV7-9,NA,NA,TGTGCCAGCAGCCCTCTAGTGGGGAGACCTTACGAGCAGTACTTC,CASSPLVGRPYEQYF
TRBJ2-2,TRBV18,NA,TRBD2,TGTGCCAGCTCAGGTTCTCCGGGAGGGCACACCGGGGAGCTGTTTTTT,CASSGSPGGHTGELFF
TRBJ1-1,TRBV18,NA,NA,TGTGCCAGCTGGACAGCTCCCCGGAGCACTGAAGCTTTCTTT,CASWTAPRSTEAFF
TRBJ2-1,TRBV4-1,NA,NA,TGCGCCAGCAGCCAAGTAAAATCGGAGTTCTACAATGAGCAGTTCTTC,CASSQVKSEFYNEQFF
TRBJ2-7,TRBV29-1,NA,TRBD2,TGCAGCGCAAGCGGGAGCGGGTCCTACGAGCAGTACTTC,CSASGSGSYEQYF
TRBJ2-5,TRBV7-9,NA,NA,TGTGCCAGCAGCAGGGGGGGGCTCCGCAGGGAGACCCAGTACTTC,CASSRGGLRRETQYF
TRBJ1-4,TRBV14,few,NA,TGTGCCAGCAGCCAAGACAGTTATAGGAGGACAGCTGAAAAACTGTTTTTT,CASSQDSYRRTAEKLFF
TRBJ1-2,TRBV6-5,NA,TRBD1,TGTGCCAGCAGTTACCGACAGGGAGGCGCCTATGGCTACACCTTC,CASSYRQGGAYGYTF
TRBJ1-4,TRBV7-2,NA,NA,TGTGCCAGCAGCTTAACAGCCGGGGGACTGTTTTTT,CASSLTAGGLFF
TRBJ2-1,TRBV2,few,TRBD2,TGTGCCAGCATGACTAGCGGGAGGATCAATGAGCAGTTCTTC,CASMTSGRINEQFF
TRBJ2-2,TRBV29-1,NA,NA,TGCAGCGTTGAACCCAGGGTCACCGGGGAGCTGTTTTTT,CSVEPRVTGELFF
TRBJ1-2,TRBV27,few,NA,TGTGCCAGCAGTTTCCAGGGTGATGGCTACACCTTC,CASSFQGDGYTF
TRBJ2-7,TRBV18,NA,TRBD1,TGTGCCAGCTCTGGACAGGGGCAATCTAACGAGCAGTACTTC,CASSGQGQSNEQYF
TRBJ2-7,TRBV7-2,few,TRBD2,TGTGCCAGCAGAGAAAGCGGGAGTATGTCCGAGCAGTACTTC,CASRESGSMSEQYF
TRBJ1-1,TRBV6-6,NA,NA,TGTGCCAGCAGTTACTCATCGACATTCTCTGAAGCTTTCTTT,CASSYSSTFSEAFF
TRBJ1-2,TRBV21-1,NA,NA,TGTGCCAGCAGCACCAATGGGGGGGCGGGTGGCTACACCTTC,CASSTNGGAGGYTF
TRBJ1-1,TRBV6-5,once,NA,TGTGCCAGCAGCCCAAGGAGGGACACTGAAGCTTTCTTT,CASSPRRDTEAFF
TRBJ2-3,TRBV7-9,NA,TRBD2,TGTGCCAGCAGCCCAGGGACTAGCGGGAGCAGGATAGATACGCAGTATTTT,CASSPGTSGSRIDTQYF
TRBJ1-5,TRBV28,NA,TRBD1,TGTGCCACACAGGGGGGGATACAGCCCCAGCATTTT,CATQGGIQPQHF
TRBJ1-5,TRBV2,NA,NA,TGTGCCAGCAGTGAAGCCAGGGTTCAGCCCCAGCATTTT,CASSEARVQPQHF